The 28 T cell receptor beta chains below were found in one sample sequenced in a study of blood T cells in healthy people across ages. With a J-beta primer mix and a sample-barcoded 5' primer, a second PCR ran roughly 7 to 11 cycles. TCRdb used MiXCR to reprocess the 5' RACE reads, holding one entry per CDR3 protein. This repertoire shows 1,800,000 or so distinct CDR3 sequences, about two fifths found once; its top ten account for 23%. The source material was blood. Receptors originate from a human donor in good health.

This clonotype was counted at least ten times. The chain combines TRBV4-3 with TRBJ1-6; possible D gene TRBD1, 6 bases. The germline V and J ends were trimmed by 3 bases and 6 bases, with 9 bases remaining between them. The CDR3 has 14 amino acids. Germline CDR1 reads LGHNA; CDR2 reads YSLEER. This chain's CDR3 is CASSQTGRNSPLHF. CDR3 DNA: TGCGCCAGCAGCCAGACAGGCCGTAATTCACCCCTCCACTTT.

V and J are TRBV6-2 or TRBV6-3 and TRBJ1-6; possible D gene TRBD1, 5 bases. Deletions cut 5 bases from V and 7 bases from J, with 12 bases between. The CDR3 consists of 14 residues. CDR1 is MNHEY and CDR2 is SVGEGT in the germline V gene. The CDR3 sequence: CASSTRAENSPLHF. The CDR3 DNA sequence: TGTGCCAGCAGTACCAGGGCGGAGAATTCACCCCTCCACTTT.

This clonotype was counted a few times. The chain is built from TRBV7-2 and TRBJ1-2; D perhaps matches TRBD1 (6 bases). In germline, CDR1 is SGHTA, CDR2 FQGNSA. V gave up 1 base and J gave up 8 bases, with 14 bases separating them. The CDR3 runs 14 residues. In DNA, the CDR3 is TGTGCCAGCAGCTTAGAGGGGGTCCCCCGAGGCTACACCTTC. It yields the protein CASSLEGVPRGYTF.

V gene TRBV4-3 combines with J gene TRBJ2-1; 11 bases agree with TRBD2. V shed 0 bases and J 9 bases; nucleotides not matched to a gene: 10. The CDR3 runs to 17 residues. Germline loops: CDR1 LGHNA, CDR2 YSLEER. The CDR3 nucleotides are TGCGCCAGCAGCCAAGAACTGGGCACTAGCGGGGGAGGTGAGCAGTTCTTC. It translates to CASSQELGTSGGGEQFF.

The chain carries TRBV6-5 and TRBJ1-2, with 9 bases that match TRBD1. Trimming at V came to 4 bases and at J to 6 bases, leaving 6 bases not matched to a gene. This CDR3 region has 14 residues. Germline V gene sequence: CDR1 MNHEY, CDR2 SVGAGI. The CDR3 DNA reads TGTGCCAGCAGTTCAACCGGGACAGGGAATGGCTACACCTTC. Its protein product is CASSSTGTGNGYTF.

The chain recombines TRBV7-2 with TRBJ2-7, with 9 bases matching TRBD1. V lost 1 base, J lost 2 bases, and 9 bases stayed unmatched. This CDR3 has 17 amino acids. CDR1 SGHTA and CDR2 FQGNSA come from the germline V gene. In DNA, the CDR3 is TGTGCCAGCAGCTTAGTAAGTGGACAGGGGCTCCCCTACGAGCAGTACTTC. Protein sequence: CASSLVSGQGLPYEQYF.

The chain combines TRBV10-3 with TRBJ2-1; 10 positions match TRBD1. CDR1 and CDR2 from the germline V gene are ENHRY and SYGVKD. After removal of 3 bases from V and 7 bases from J, the junction contained 3 bases not matched to a gene. This CDR3 is built from 14 residues. Here the CDR3 reads CAISDDRGLNEQFF. Written as DNA, the CDR3 is TGTGCCATCAGTGATGACAGGGGGCTTAATGAGCAGTTCTTC.

In regard to this clonotype: A much larger clonotype is one base distant, so this may be a read error. This chain uses TRBV20-1 with TRBJ2-7; D remains unclear. Trimming stripped 1 base from V and 0 bases from J, with 7 bases between. Germline loops: CDR1 DFQATT, CDR2 SNEGSKA (reference sequence). The CDR3 extends over 13 amino acids. CDR3 in DNA: TGCAGTGCTAGAGTACGGAACTCCTACGAGCAGTACTTC. Its translation is CSARVRNSYEQYF.

This clonotype was found a few times. J is TRBJ2-1 and V is TRBV29-1; TRBD1 matches 7 bases. This CDR3 spans 15 amino acids. The germline V gene encodes CDR1 SQVTM and CDR2 ANQGSEA. V lost 0 bases to trimming and J lost 3 bases; unmatched junction nucleotides: 5. This CDR3 is CSVEDFGTVYNEQFF. The CDR3 bases are TGCAGCGTTGAAGACTTCGGGACAGTCTACAATGAGCAGTTCTTC.

The table lists this clonotype with a few counts. V is TRBV20-1 and J is TRBJ1-2, with D perhaps TRBD1 (5 bases). There are 11 residues in the CDR3. V shed 8 bases and J shed 6 bases, with 13 bases lying between them. Germline-derived CDR1 and CDR2 are DFQATT and SNEGSKA (reference sequence). The CDR3: CSFQGVDGYTF. CDR3 DNA: TGCAGTTTTCAAGGGGTCGATGGCTACACCTTC.

The chain carries TRBV12-3 or TRBV12-4 and TRBJ2-3; 7 nucleotides align to TRBD1. J lost 5 bases, V lost 5 bases, and 7 bases had no gene match. CDR3 length: 14 residues. The CDR3 bases are TGTGCCAGCAGTGGCAGTAGGGGGCAAGATACGCAGTATTTT. Protein: CASSGSRGQDTQYF.

In this sample, this clonotype turned up once. This may be a read error: a much more frequent sequence differs by one nucleotide. The chain is built from TRBV12-3 or TRBV12-4 and TRBJ1-2; a possible D gene is TRBD1 (6 bases). The CDR3 runs to 17 residues. The V end lost 5 bases, the J end lost 4 bases, and 23 bases lay between the germline ends. The CDR3 reads CASSPLGGQRESYGYTF. CDR3 nucleotide sequence: TGTGCCAGCAGTCCCCTCGGCGGACAGAGGGAATCCTATGGCTACACCTTC.

A note on this clonotype: The junction shows a germline mismatch at one end, possibly a read error. The rearrangement joins TRBV7-2 to TRBJ2-1; D gene uncertain. This CDR3 comprises 15 residues. CDR1 SGHTA and CDR2 FQGNSA come from the germline V gene. CDR3 coding DNA: TGTGCCAGCAGCCGCCCGCCGGGCTCCCACAATGAGCAGTTCTTC. This encodes CASSRPPGSHNEQFF. Variable domain in full (rest from reference TRBV7-2 and TRBJ2-1): GAGVSQSPSNKVTEKGKDVELRCDPISGHTALYWYRQSLGQGLEFLIYFQGNSAPDKSGLPSDRFSAERTGGSVSTLTIQRTQQEDSAVYLCASSRPPGSHNEQFFGPGTRLTVL.

This rearrangement joins TRBV24-1 to TRBJ2-5; TRBD2 matches 10 bases. From germline, CDR1 is KGHDR and CDR2 SFDVKD. With V trimmed by 3 bases and J by 1 base, 1 base remained unmatched. The CDR3 is 15 residues long. In DNA, the CDR3 is TGTGCCACCAGTGATACTAGCGGGGCCCAAGAGACCCAGTACTTC. Translation gives CATSDTSGAQETQYF.

The CDR3 protein is CASSSNGGRGYTF. CDR3 sequence (DNA): TGTGCCAGCAGCTCCAATGGAGGGCGTGGCTACACCTTC. The chain couples TRBV7-9 to TRBJ1-2; D is unresolved. The germline CDR1 and CDR2 sequences are SEHNR and FQNEAQ (reference sequence). This CDR3 is 13 amino acids long. The V gene lost 4 bases and the J gene lost 7 bases, with 13 bases spanning the gap.

A few counts support this clonotype. V and J are TRBV28 and TRBJ2-7; D is perhaps TRBD1 (5 bases). V dropped 5 bases and J dropped 2 bases, with 16 bases sitting between them. This CDR3 spans 15 amino acids. The V gene's germline CDR1 is MDHEN and CDR2 SYDVKM. The CDR3 sequence is CASSPNGQRTYEQYF. CDR3 nucleotide sequence: TGTGCCAGCAGTCCTAACGGACAACGAACCTACGAGCAGTACTTC.

This clonotype was counted between two and nine times. The chain employs TRBV5-1 and TRBJ2-3; 9 positions match TRBD2. Germline V gene lookup returns CDR1 SGHRS and CDR2 YFSETQ. This CDR3 contains 17 residues. Trimming removed 1 base from V and 2 bases from J; junction bases left unmatched: 8. CDR3 coding DNA: TGCGCCAGCAGCTTGATTCCAGCGGGGGGACTCACAGATACGCAGTATTTT. It encodes CASSLIPAGGLTDTQYF.

This chain connects TRBV6-4 to TRBJ2-2, with D perhaps given as TRBD1 or TRBD2 (5 bases each). V was shortened by 8 bases and J by 1 base, with 14 bases between the two germline ends. The CDR3 sequence is 15 residues long. The V gene's germline CDR1 is MRHNA and CDR2 SNTAGT. The CDR3 DNA reads as TGTGCCAGCCCCACTCGTGGGGGGAACACCGGGGAGCTGTTTTTT. Its translation: CASPTRGGNTGELFF.

This chain uses TRBV14 with TRBJ2-7; 14 bases fit TRBD2. With 2 bases clipped from V and 3 bases from J, the junction kept 9 bases outside the gene matches. The CDR3 length is 18 residues. Germline V lookup: CDR1 SGHDN, CDR2 FVKESK. CDR3 DNA: TGTGCCAGCAGCCAACTAGGACTAGCGGGGGGCTTTAACTACGAGCAGTACTTC. Residues: CASSQLGLAGGFNYEQYF.

This clonotype appeared a few times. This sequence joins TRBV25-1 and TRBJ2-7; TRBD1 matches 7 bases. The length of the CDR3 is 14 residues. V shed 3 bases, J shed 1 base, and the junction held 3 bases outside the gene matches. Per the germline V gene, CDR1 is MGHDK and CDR2 is SYGVNS. For the CDR3, the DNA is TGTGCCAGCAGTGATAACAGGGGATCCTACGAGCAGTACTTC. It yields the protein CASSDNRGSYEQYF.

There are a few counts of this clonotype. This chain links TRBV4-3 with TRBJ2-7; 7 bases align to TRBD2. After removal of 0 bases from V and 0 bases from J, the junction contained 8 bases not matched to a gene. Germline loops: CDR1 LGHNA, CDR2 YSLEER. CDR3 size: 17 residues. The CDR3 protein is CASSQEVQTGGSYEQYF. The CDR3 DNA is TGCGCCAGCAGCCAAGAAGTTCAGACGGGGGGCTCCTACGAGCAGTACTTC.

As to this clonotype: A much larger clone is a single base away; this may be a read error. The rearrangement uses TRBV12-3 or TRBV12-4 and TRBJ2-1; 9 bases are shared with TRBD2. There are 15 residues in the CDR3. The CDR3 here is CASTSGESSYNEQLF. DNA of the CDR3: TGTGCCAGCACTAGCGGGGAGAGCTCCTACAATGAGCAGCTCTTC.

V gene TRBV28 combines with J gene TRBJ1-4; D is uncertain. The V gene lost 1 base and the J gene lost 4 bases, with 10 bases spanning the gap. The germline gives CDR1 MDHEN, CDR2 SYDVKM. CDR3 length: 15 amino acids. This CDR3 reads CASSLYRGNNEKLFF. CDR3 nucleotide sequence: TGTGCCAGCAGTTTATATCGAGGGAATAATGAAAAACTGTTTTTT.

The chain uses TRBV20-1 and TRBJ2-5; 12 bases are shared with TRBD2. The germline CDR1 and CDR2 sequences are DFQATT and SNEGSKA (reference sequence). The CDR3 contains 17 residues. V lost 1 base to trimming and J lost 11 bases; unmatched junction nucleotides: 17. CDR3 residues: CSARARTSGDPYNEQYF. The CDR3 nucleotides are TGCAGTGCTAGAGCCAGGACTAGCGGGGATCCCTACAATGAGCAGTACTTC.

This chain links TRBV30 with TRBJ2-3; D is possibly TRBD2 (6 bases). The CDR3 has 15 residues. Trimming removed 4 bases from V and 1 base from J, with 15 bases in between. The germline V gene has CDR1 GTSNPN and CDR2 SVGIG (reference sequence). The CDR3, as DNA: TGTGCCTGGATGGCGGGGTTACGGGGCACAGATACGCAGTATTTT. It translates to CAWMAGLRGTDTQYF.

This chain uses TRBV7-9 with TRBJ2-3, with D perhaps matching TRBD2 (6 bases). V lost 0 bases and J lost 4, with 14 bases in between. The germline V gene encodes CDR1 SEHNR and CDR2 FQNEAQ (reference sequence). The CDR3 is 16 residues long. CDR3 sequence (DNA): TGTGCCAGCAGCTTAGCACCCCGGGACTTCTCAGATACGCAGTATTTT. Translated, it gives CASSLAPRDFSDTQYF. The variable domain in full, completed from reference TRBV7-9 and TRBJ2-3, reads DTGVSQNPRHKITKRGQNVTFRCDPISEHNRLYWYRQTLGQGPEFLTYFQNEAQLEKSRLLSDRFSAERPKGSFSTLEIQRTEQGDSAMYLCASSLAPRDFSDTQYFGPGTRLTVL.

In its sample, this clonotype was seen a few times. The genes are TRBV4-3 and TRBJ2-2; no clear D gene. The CDR3 contains 17 residues. Germline CDR1 reads LGHNA; CDR2 reads YSLEER. Between the trimmed V and J ends, which lost 1 base and 1 base, there was a span of 13 bases. As DNA, the CDR3 is TGCGCCAGCAGCCAAGCTTCAGAGGCCTTGAACACCGGGGAGCTGTTTTTT. Translating it yields CASSQASEALNTGELFF.

The V and J genes are TRBV12-3 or TRBV12-4 and TRBJ1-5; D gene unclear. The CDR3 length is 15 residues. V dropped 2 bases and J dropped 6 bases, with 14 bases sitting between them. This chain's CDR3 is CASSLKAGSGQPQHF. CDR3 bases: TGTGCCAGCAGTTTAAAGGCGGGGAGCGGTCAGCCCCAGCATTTT.